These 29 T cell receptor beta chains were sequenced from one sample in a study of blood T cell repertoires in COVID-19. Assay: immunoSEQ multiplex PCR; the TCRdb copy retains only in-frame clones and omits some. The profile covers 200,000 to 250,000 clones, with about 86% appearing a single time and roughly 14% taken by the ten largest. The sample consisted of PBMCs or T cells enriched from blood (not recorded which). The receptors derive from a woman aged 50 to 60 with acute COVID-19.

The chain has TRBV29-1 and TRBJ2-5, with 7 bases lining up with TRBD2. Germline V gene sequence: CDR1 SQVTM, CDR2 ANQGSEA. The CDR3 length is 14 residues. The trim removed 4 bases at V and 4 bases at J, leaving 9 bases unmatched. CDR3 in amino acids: CSVAGGSGRETQYF. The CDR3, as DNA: TGCAGCGTTGCGGGCGGGAGCGGCAGAGAGACCCAGTACTTC. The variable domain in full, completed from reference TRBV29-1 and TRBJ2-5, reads SAVISQKPSRDICQRGTSLTIQCQVDSQVTMMFWYRQQPGQSLTLIATANQGSEATYESGFVIDKFPISRPNLTFSTLTVSNMSPEDSSIYLCSVAGGSGRETQYFGPGTRLLVL.

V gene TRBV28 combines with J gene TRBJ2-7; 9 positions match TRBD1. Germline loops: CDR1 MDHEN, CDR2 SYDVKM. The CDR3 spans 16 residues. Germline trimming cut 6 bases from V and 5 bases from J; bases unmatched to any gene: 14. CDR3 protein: CASSQTLRTGVDEQYF. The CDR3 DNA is TGTGCCAGCAGCCAAACTTTAAGGACAGGGGTGGACGAGCAGTACTTC. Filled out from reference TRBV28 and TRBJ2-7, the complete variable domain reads DVKVTQSSRYLVKRTGEKVFLECVQDMDHENMFWYRQDPGLGLRLIYFSYDVKMKEKGDIPEGYSVSREKKERFSLILESASTNQTSMYLCASSQTLRTGVDEQYFGPGTRLTVT.

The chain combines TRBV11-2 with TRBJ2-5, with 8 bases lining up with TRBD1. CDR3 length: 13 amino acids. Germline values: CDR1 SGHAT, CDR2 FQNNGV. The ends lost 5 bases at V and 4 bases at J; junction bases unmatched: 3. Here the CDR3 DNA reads TGTGCCAGCAGCCGGGACAGGAGAGAGACCCAGTACTTC. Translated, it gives CASSRDRRETQYF.

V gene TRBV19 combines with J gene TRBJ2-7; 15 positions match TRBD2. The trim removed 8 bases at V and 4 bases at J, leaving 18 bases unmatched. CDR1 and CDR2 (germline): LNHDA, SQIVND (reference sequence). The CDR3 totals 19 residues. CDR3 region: CASGYPGLAGGPSRYEQYF. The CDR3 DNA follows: TGTGCCAGTGGATATCCGGGACTAGCGGGAGGCCCCTCTCGGTACGAGCAGTACTTC. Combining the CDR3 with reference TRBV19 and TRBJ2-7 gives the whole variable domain DGGITQSPKYLFRKEGQNVTLSCEQNLNHDAMYWYRQDPGQGLRLIYYSQIVNDFQKGDIAEGYSVSREKKESFPLTVTSAQKNPTAFYLCASGYPGLAGGPSRYEQYFGPGTRLTVT.

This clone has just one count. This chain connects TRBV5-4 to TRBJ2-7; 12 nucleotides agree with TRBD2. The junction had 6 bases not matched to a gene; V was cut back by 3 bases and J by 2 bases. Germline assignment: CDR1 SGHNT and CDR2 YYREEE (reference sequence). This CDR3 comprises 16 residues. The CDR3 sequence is CASSSGLAGTAYEQYF. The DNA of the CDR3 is TGTGCCAGCAGCTCCGGACTAGCGGGGACTGCCTACGAGCAGTACTTC.

The CDR3 DNA reads as TGTGCCAAGGGGACAGGGAGCACAGATACGCAGTATTTT. It translates to CAKGTGSTDTQYF. The chain uses TRBV7-3 and TRBJ2-3; 9 bases fit TRBD1. The CDR3 length is 13 residues. In germline, CDR1 is SGHTA, CDR2 FQGTGA. Trimming removed 10 bases from V and 0 bases from J; junction bases left unmatched: 2.

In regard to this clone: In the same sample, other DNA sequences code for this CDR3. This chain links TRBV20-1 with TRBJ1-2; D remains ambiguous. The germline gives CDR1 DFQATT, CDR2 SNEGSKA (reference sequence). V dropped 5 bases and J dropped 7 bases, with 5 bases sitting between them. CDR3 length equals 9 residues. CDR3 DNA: TGCAGTGCTCCCGGTGGCTACACCTTC. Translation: CSAPGGYTF.

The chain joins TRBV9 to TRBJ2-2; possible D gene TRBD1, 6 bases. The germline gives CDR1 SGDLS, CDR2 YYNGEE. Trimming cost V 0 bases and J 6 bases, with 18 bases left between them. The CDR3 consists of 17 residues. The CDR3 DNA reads TGTGCCAGCAGCGTAGGAGGGACCCCAGGGGCCCCCGGGGAGCTGTTTTTT. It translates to CASSVGGTPGAPGELFF.

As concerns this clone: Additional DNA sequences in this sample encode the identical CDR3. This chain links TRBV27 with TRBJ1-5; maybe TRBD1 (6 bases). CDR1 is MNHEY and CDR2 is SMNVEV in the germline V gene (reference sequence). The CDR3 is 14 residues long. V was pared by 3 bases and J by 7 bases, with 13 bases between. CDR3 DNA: TGTGCCAGCAGTTTGGGCGGGGGGCACCAGCCCCAGCATTTT. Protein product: CASSLGGGHQPQHF.

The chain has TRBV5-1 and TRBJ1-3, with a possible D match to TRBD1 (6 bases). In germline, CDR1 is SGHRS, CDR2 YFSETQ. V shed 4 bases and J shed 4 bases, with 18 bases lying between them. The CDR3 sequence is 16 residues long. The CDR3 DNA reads TGCGCCAGCAGCATCTCGCGGGGGGCGCGGGGAAACACCATATATTTT. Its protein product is CASSISRGARGNTIYF.

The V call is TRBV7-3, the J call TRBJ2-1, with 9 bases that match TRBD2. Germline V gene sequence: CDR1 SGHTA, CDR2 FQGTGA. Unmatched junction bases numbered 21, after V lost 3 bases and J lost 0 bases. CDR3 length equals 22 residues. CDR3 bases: TGTGCCAGCAGCTTCCTACCAGTGACAGGGCGAGCTAGCGGGGACTCCTACAATGAGCAGTTCTTC. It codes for CASSFLPVTGRASGDSYNEQFF. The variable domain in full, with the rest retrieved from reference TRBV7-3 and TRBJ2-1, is GAGVSQTPSNKVTEKGKYVELRCDPISGHTALYWYRQSLGQGPEFLIYFQGTGAADDSGLPNDRFFAVRPEGSVSTLKIQRTERGDSAVYLCASSFLPVTGRASGDSYNEQFFGPGTRLTVL.

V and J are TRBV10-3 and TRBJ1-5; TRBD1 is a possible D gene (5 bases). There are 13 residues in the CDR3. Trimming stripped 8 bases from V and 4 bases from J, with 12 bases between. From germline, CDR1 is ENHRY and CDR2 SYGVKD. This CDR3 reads CAIQQGLNQPQHF. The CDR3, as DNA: TGTGCCATCCAGCAGGGCCTTAATCAGCCCCAGCATTTT.

CDR3 in DNA: TGTGCCAGCAGCTTAGGAGGGACTGGGGCCAACGTCCTGACTTTC. Translating gives CASSLGGTGANVLTF. The chain couples TRBV7-2 to TRBJ2-6, with a possible D match to TRBD2 (5 bases). The CDR3 contains 15 residues. Per germline, CDR1 SGHTA and CDR2 FQGNSA. With 1 base removed from V and 2 bases from J, the gap between germline ends came to 6 bases.

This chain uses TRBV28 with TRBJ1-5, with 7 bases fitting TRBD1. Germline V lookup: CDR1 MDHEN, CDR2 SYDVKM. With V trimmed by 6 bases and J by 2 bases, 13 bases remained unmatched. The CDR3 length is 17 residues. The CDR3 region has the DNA TGTGCCAGCAGACGGAGGTCGTGGCAGGGGGGCAATCAGCCCCAGCATTTT. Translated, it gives CASRRRSWQGGNQPQHF.

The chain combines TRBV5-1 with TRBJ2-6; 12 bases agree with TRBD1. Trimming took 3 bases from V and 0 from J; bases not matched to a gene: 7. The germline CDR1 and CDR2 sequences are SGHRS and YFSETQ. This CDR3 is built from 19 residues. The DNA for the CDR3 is TGCGCCAGCAGCTCTACCGGGACAGGGGGCTACTCTGGGGCCAACGTCCTGACTTTC. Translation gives CASSSTGTGGYSGANVLTF.

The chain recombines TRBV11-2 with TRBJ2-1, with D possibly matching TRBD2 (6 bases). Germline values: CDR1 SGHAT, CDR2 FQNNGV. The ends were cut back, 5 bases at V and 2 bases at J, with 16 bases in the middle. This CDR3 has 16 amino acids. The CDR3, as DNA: TGTGCCAGCAGCCAGCATGTTAGCGGTGCCTACAATGAGCAGTTCTTC. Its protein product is CASSQHVSGAYNEQFF.

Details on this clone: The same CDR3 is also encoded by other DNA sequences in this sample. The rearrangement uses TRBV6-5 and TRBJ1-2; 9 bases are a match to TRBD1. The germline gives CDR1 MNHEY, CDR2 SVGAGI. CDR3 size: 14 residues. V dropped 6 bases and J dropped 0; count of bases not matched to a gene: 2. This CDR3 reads CASRGTGTNYGYTF. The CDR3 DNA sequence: TGTGCCAGCAGGGGGACAGGGACTAACTATGGCTACACCTTC.

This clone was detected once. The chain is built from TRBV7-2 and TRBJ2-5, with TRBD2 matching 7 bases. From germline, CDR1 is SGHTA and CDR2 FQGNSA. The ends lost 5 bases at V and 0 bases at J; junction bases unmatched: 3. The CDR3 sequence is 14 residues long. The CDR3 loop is CASSLGGYQETQYF. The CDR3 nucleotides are TGTGCCAGCAGCCTGGGGGGGTACCAAGAGACCCAGTACTTC.

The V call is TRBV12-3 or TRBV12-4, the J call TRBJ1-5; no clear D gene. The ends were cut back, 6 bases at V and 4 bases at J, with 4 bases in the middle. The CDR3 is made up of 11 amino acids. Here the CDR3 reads CASSQNQPQHF. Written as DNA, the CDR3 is TGTGCCAGCAGCCAAAATCAGCCCCAGCATTTT.

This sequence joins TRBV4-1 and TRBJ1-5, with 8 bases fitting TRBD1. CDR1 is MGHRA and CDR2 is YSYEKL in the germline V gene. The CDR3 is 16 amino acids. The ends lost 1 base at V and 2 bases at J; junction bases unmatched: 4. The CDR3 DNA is TGCGCCAGCAGCCAAGTCCCGGGACAGGGCAATCAGCCCCAGCATTTT. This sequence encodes CASSQVPGQGNQPQHF.

The CDR3 DNA reads TGTGCCAGCAGTTTCCGGACAGGGGGAAACACCATATATTTT. This translates into CASSFRTGGNTIYF. This chain links TRBV28 with TRBJ1-3, with 8 bases fitting TRBD1. CDR3 length: 14 residues. J lost 4 bases, V lost 3 bases, and 2 bases had no gene match. Germline V gene sequence: CDR1 MDHEN, CDR2 SYDVKM.

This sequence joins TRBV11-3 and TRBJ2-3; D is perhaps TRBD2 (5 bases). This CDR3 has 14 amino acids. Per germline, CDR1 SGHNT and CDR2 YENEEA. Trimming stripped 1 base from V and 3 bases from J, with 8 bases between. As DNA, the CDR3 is TGTGCCAGCAGCTTAGGGCTAGCAACAGATACGCAGTATTTT. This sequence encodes CASSLGLATDTQYF.

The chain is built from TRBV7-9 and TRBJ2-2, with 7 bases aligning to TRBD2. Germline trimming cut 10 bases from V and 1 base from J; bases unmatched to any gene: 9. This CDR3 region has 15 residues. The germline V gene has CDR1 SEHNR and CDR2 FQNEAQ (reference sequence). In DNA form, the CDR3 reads TGTGCCAACTCACTAGCGCAGGGGAACACCGGGGAGCTGTTTTTT. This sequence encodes CANSLAQGNTGELFF.

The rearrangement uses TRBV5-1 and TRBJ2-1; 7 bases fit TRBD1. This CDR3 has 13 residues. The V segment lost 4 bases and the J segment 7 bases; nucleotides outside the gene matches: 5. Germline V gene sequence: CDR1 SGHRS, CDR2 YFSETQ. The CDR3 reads CASSPSTGNEQFF. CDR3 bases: TGCGCCAGCAGCCCCTCGACAGGGAATGAGCAGTTCTTC. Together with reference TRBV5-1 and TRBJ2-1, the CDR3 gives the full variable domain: KAGVTQTPRYLIKTRGQQVTLSCSPISGHRSVSWYQQTPGQGLQFLFEYFSETQRNKGNFPGRFSGRQFSNSRSEMNVSTLELGDSALYLCASSPSTGNEQFFGPGTRLTVL.

CDR3 sequence: CASSNAGPSGNTIYF. Here the CDR3 DNA reads TGTGCCAGTAGTAATGCGGGTCCCTCTGGAAACACCATATATTTT. The chain joins TRBV19 to TRBJ1-3; unclear D gene. This CDR3 region has 15 residues. Germline CDR1 LNHDA, CDR2 SQIVND (reference sequence). Between the trimmed V and J ends, which lost 4 bases and 0 bases, there was a span of 10 bases.

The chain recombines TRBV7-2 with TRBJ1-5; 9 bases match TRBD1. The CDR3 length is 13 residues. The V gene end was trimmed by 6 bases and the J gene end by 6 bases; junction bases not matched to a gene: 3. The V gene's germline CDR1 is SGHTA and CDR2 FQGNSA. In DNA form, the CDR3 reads TGTGCCAGCAGTGGGACAGGGCGTCAGCCCCAGCATTTT. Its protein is CASSGTGRQPQHF.

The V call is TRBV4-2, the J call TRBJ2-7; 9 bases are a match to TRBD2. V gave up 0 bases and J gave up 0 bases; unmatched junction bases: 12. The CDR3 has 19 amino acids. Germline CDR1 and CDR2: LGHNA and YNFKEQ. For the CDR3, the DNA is TGTGCCAGCAGCCAAGACTCCGGGACTAGCACAAACCCCTCCTACGAGCAGTACTTC. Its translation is CASSQDSGTSTNPSYEQYF.

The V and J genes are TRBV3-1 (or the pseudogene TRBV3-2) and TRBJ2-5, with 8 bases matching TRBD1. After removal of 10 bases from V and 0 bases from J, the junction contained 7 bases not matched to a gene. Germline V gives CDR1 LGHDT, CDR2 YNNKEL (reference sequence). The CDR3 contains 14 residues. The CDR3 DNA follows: TGTGCCACCCATAGACAGGGGTACCAAGAGACCCAGTACTTC. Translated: CATHRQGYQETQYF.

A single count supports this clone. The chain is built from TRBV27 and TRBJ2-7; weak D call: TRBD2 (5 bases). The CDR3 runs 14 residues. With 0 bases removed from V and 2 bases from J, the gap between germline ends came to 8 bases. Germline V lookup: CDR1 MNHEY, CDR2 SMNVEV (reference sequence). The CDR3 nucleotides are TGTGCCAGCAGTTTATCACCCGGGGCCTACGAGCAGTACTTC. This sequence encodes CASSLSPGAYEQYF.